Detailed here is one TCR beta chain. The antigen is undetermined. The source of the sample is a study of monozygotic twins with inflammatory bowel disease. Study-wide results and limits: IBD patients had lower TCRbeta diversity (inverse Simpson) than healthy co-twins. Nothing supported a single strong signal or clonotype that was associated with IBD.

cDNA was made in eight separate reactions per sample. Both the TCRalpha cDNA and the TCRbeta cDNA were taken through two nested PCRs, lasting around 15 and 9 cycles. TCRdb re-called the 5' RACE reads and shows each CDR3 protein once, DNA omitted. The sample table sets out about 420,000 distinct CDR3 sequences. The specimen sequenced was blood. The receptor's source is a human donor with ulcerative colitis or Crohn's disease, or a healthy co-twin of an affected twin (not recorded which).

The CDR3 sequence is CAISLDRSEKLFF. This chain uses TRBV10-3 with TRBJ1-4. The V gene's germline CDR1 is ENHRY and CDR2 SYGVKD. The CDR3 spans 13 residues.